This entry lists 27 T cell receptor beta chains sequenced from one sample in a study of tumor and adjacent non-tumor tissue in lung cancer. No cell sorting was done before RNA was extracted from the tissue. The library came from three nested PCR rounds adapted from ARM-PCR protocols. TCRdb fed the multiplex PCR reads into MiXCR, producing one record per CDR3 protein. Counted here are 68,000 or so distinct CDR3 sequences, 55% to 75% occurring once; the ten biggest clones make up roughly 21%. The sample taken for sequencing was lung tumor tissue. The receptors shown here come from a man aged 50 to 59 with non-small cell lung cancer.

V gene TRBV20-1 combines with J gene TRBJ2-2; D remains unclear. Trimming left V 5 bases short and J 6 bases short, with 10 bases between. The CDR3 length is 12 residues. Germline V gene sequence: CDR1 DFQATT, CDR2 SNEGSKA (reference sequence). CDR3 in amino acids: CSAGVPAGELFF. The DNA for the CDR3 is TGCAGTGCTGGAGTTCCCGCCGGGGAGCTGTTTTTT.

The chain uses TRBV5-6 and TRBJ2-5; 9 positions match TRBD1. Germline V lookup: CDR1 SGHDT, CDR2 YYEEEE. The CDR3 length is 14 residues. With 4 bases clipped from V and 4 bases from J, the junction kept 5 bases outside the gene matches. This chain's CDR3 is CASSRQGEGETQYF. In DNA, the CDR3 is TGTGCCAGCAGCCGACAGGGGGAAGGAGAGACCCAGTACTTC.

Comment on this clonotype: This clone may be a read error of a much larger clone one base away. Here the CDR3 omits its conserved ending phenylalanine or tryptophan, so a read error is the likely source. The chain carries TRBV20-1 and TRBJ2-1, with D unresolved. Germline lookup yields CDR1 DFQATT and CDR2 SNEGSKA (reference sequence). This CDR3 is 15 amino acids long. V lost 3 bases, J lost 8 bases, and 20 bases lay in between. CDR3 nucleotide sequence: TGCAGTGCTAGGAAGGTCGGGCCAAATCCTGATGAGCAGTTCTAC. This gives the protein CSARKVGPNPDEQFY.

To note about this clonotype: This could be a read error, since a much larger clone is one nucleotide away. The chain couples TRBV7-9 to TRBJ1-1, with a tentative D call TRBD1 (5 bases). This CDR3 is 12 amino acids long. The germline V gene encodes CDR1 SEHNR and CDR2 FQNEAQ (reference sequence). Trimming removed 5 bases at V and 7 bases at J, with 11 bases between. CDR3 sequence (DNA): TGTGCCAGCAGCGATCGGGGGAGTGAAGCTTTCTTT. This encodes CASSDRGSEAFF.

A word on this clonotype: The junction and the germline gene differ at one end; a read error may be behind it. The chain is built from TRBV4-1 and TRBJ2-5, with 7 bases that match TRBD2. Per germline, CDR1 MGHRA and CDR2 YSYEKL. The length of the CDR3 is 16 residues. The CDR3 protein is CANSQDPTGRGETQYF. The DNA for the CDR3 is TGTGCCAACAGCCAAGATCCAACGGGGCGGGGGGAGACCCAGTACTTC.

This clonotype was observed a few times. The chain employs TRBV7-8 and TRBJ2-2, with TRBD2 matching 11 bases. Germline V gene sequence: CDR1 SGHVS, CDR2 FQNEAQ. V was pared by 5 bases and J by 5 bases, with 13 bases of the junction left unmatched. The CDR3 sequence is 18 residues long. The CDR3 region has the DNA TGTGCCAGCAGCCCCGTGGGGTTAGCGGGAGGGGTTACCGGGGAGCTGTTTTTT. This translates into CASSPVGLAGGVTGELFF.

Worth noting for this clonotype: The junction departs from the called germline gene at one end, perhaps through a read error. The J gene is TRBJ1-6, the V gene TRBV11-2; tentatively, D is TRBD1 (6 bases). The CDR3 sequence is 16 residues long. CDR1 SGHAT and CDR2 FQNNGV come from the germline V gene. The CDR3 here is CASSFSGHNYNSPPHF. The CDR3 DNA reads TGTGCCAGTAGCTTCTCGGGACACAACTATAACTCACCCCCCCACTTT.

Notes on this clonotype: One end of the junction varies from germline; a read error may be responsible. The chain employs TRBV6-1 and TRBJ1-6; tentatively, D is TRBD1 (6 bases). Per germline, CDR1 MNHNS and CDR2 SASEGT. The CDR3 has 11 residues. The DNA for the CDR3 is TGTGCAAGCAGTGGGGGGGCCACCCTCCACTTT. This translates into CASSGGATLHF.

The chain recombines TRBV18 with TRBJ1-1; 7 bases are shared with TRBD1. This CDR3 is 15 amino acids long. The ends lost 6 bases at V and 3 bases at J; junction bases unmatched: 10. CDR1 and CDR2 (germline): KGHSH, LQKENI. Written as DNA, the CDR3 is TGTGCCAGCTCCGGGAGCGCAGGGGGGGACACTGAAGCTTTCTTT. It codes for CASSGSAGGDTEAFF. Variable domain in full (rest from reference TRBV18 and TRBJ1-1): NAGVMQNPRHLVRRRGQEARLRCSPMKGHSHVYWYRQLPEEGLKFMVYLQKENIIDESGMPKERFSAEFPKEGPSILRIQQVVRGDSAAYFCASSGSAGGDTEAFFGQGTRLTVV.

The J gene is TRBJ2-7, the V gene TRBV11-2; the D is unclear. CDR1 SGHAT and CDR2 FQNNGV come from the germline V gene. V was shortened by 1 base and J by 9 bases, with 19 bases between the two germline ends. This CDR3 region has 15 residues. The CDR3 coding sequence is TGTGCCAGCAGCTTAGTGGCGGTTAGCTCCTACAGGCAGTACTTC. Translation gives CASSLVAVSSYRQYF.

This clonotype showed up many times. J is TRBJ1-2 and V is TRBV6-5; D is undetermined. The CDR3 runs to 15 residues. V was pared by 2 bases and J by 3 bases, with 13 bases between. The V gene's germline CDR1 is MNHEY and CDR2 SVGAGI. CDR3 in DNA: TGTGCCAGCAGTTACGTTGGGAGGGTTGACTATGGCTACACCTTC. This gives the protein CASSYVGRVDYGYTF.

The chain recombines TRBV11-2 with TRBJ2-3, with a tentative D call TRBD1 (5 bases). The DNA matches TRBJ1-5 better at its end, which makes the J call doubtful. Germline V gene lookup returns CDR1 SGHAT and CDR2 FQNNGV. This CDR3 contains 12 residues. The CDR3 reads CASSYNRGTQHF. As DNA, the CDR3 is TGTGCCAGCAGCTATAACCGCGGGACGCAGCATTTT.

In the case of this clonotype: The junction departs from the called germline gene at one end, perhaps through a read error. CDR3: CANSDEGSNGYTF. CDR3 coding DNA: TGCGCCAACAGTGATGAGGGAAGTAATGGTTACACCTTC. The rearrangement links TRBV10-2 to TRBJ1-2; D is unclear. The germline V gene has CDR1 WSHSY and CDR2 SAAADI. The CDR3 runs 13 residues.

A remark on this clonotype: A read error is possible here, since a much larger clone lies one base away. The chain links TRBV11-2 to TRBJ2-1; a possible D gene is TRBD2 (6 bases). Per germline, CDR1 SGHAT and CDR2 FQNNGV. The CDR3 consists of 16 residues. Trimming left V 6 bases short and J 7 bases short, with 22 bases between. CDR3 nucleotides: TGTGCCAGCAGAGTTTGGTCGGGAGTCGGTATGAATGAGCAGTTCTTC. Translation gives CASRVWSGVGMNEQFF.

Details on this clonotype: The junction shows a germline mismatch at one end, possibly a read error. The chain is built from TRBV30 and TRBJ1-5; the match to TRBD1 covers 7 bases. CDR1 is GTSNPN and CDR2 is SVGIG in the germline V gene (reference sequence). CDR3 length: 17 residues. The chain's CDR3 is CASSAGQFAYSNQPQHF. For the CDR3, the DNA is TGTGCCTCGAGTGCGGGACAGTTCGCTTATAGCAATCAGCCCCAGCATTTT.

This clonotype was counted once. This may be a read error: a much more frequent sequence differs by one nucleotide. The chain is built from TRBV6-5 and TRBJ1-5, with D uncertain. V was trimmed by 10 bases and J by 0 bases, leaving 7 bases between them. In germline, CDR1 is MNHEY, CDR2 SVGAGI. The CDR3 loop spans 12 amino acids. The CDR3 reads CAIGHSNQPQHF. DNA of the CDR3: TGTGCCATTGGGCATAGCAATCAGCCCCAGCATTTT.

A word on this clonotype: Given the absence of the conserved phenylalanine or tryptophan at the CDR3 end, a read error is likely. Because the CDR3's place on the DNA is in doubt, the DNA is left out and the CDR3 is given as listed by TCRdb. The CDR3 sequence is CAGRGYERYS. The chain has TRBV6-5 and TRBJ2-7. CDR1 MNHEY and CDR2 SVGAGI come from the germline V gene. The CDR3 numbers 10 amino acids, ends counted.

This clonotype was seen a single time. The CDR3 end shows no conserved phenylalanine or tryptophan, and so a read error is likely. The CDR3 is CASRLSRVQETQYL. In nucleotides, the CDR3 is TGCGCCAGTAGGCTTTCGAGAGTGCAAGAGACCCAGTACCTC. V is TRBV10-2 and J is TRBJ2-5; no clear D. The germline CDR1 and CDR2 sequences are WSHSY and SAAADI. This CDR3 region has 14 residues. The V end lost 9 bases, the J end lost 2 bases, and 16 bases lay between the germline ends.

The count of this clonotype is one. Because it lacks the conserved phenylalanine or tryptophan at the end, this CDR3 is likely a read error. This rearrangement joins TRBV7-9 to TRBJ2-3; no clear D. The CDR3 has 11 amino acids. The germline V gene encodes CDR1 SEHNR and CDR2 FQNEAQ (reference sequence). Trimming left V 8 bases short and J 0 bases short, with 3 bases between. CDR3 loop: CASDSTDTQYS. The DNA of the CDR3 is TGTGCCAGCGACAGCACAGATACGCAGTATTCT.

The chain links TRBV6-1 to TRBJ2-7; D uncertain. CDR3 size: 12 residues. V was cut by 3 bases and J by 8 bases, with 11 bases left in between. Germline CDR1 reads MNHNS; CDR2 reads SASEGT. CDR3 sequence: CASSEGNVKQYF. In DNA, the CDR3 is TGTGCCAGCAGTGAGGGCAATGTCAAGCAGTACTTC.

The chain carries TRBV7-9 and TRBJ1-2; the D is unclear. The CDR3 spans 14 residues. Trimming removed 7 bases from V and 3 bases from J, with 15 bases in between. Germline CDR1 reads SEHNR; CDR2 reads FQNEAQ (reference sequence). Here the CDR3 DNA reads TGTGCCAGCAACGATGGAGGTGCGTACTATGGCTACACCTTC. Amino acids: CASNDGGAYYGYTF.

This clonotype has a count of ten or more. V is TRBV20-1 and J is TRBJ1-6, with D hard to call. V gave up 3 bases and J gave up 7 bases, with 19 bases separating them. Germline CDR1 reads DFQATT; CDR2 reads SNEGSKA (reference sequence). The CDR3 is made up of 16 amino acids. The CDR3, as DNA: TGCAGTGCTAGGGACGTCGGTAACGTCGGAAATTCACCCCTCCACTTT. Its protein is CSARDVGNVGNSPLHF.

This clonotype was found many times. The chain is built from TRBV5-6 and TRBJ2-7, with D perhaps TRBD1 (6 bases). This CDR3 has 13 amino acids. Germline V gives CDR1 SGHDT, CDR2 YYEEEE. Trimming took off 3 bases at V and 4 bases at J, with 11 bases between the two ends. CDR3 sequence: CASSSQGTYEQYF. CDR3 bases: TGTGCCAGCAGCTCACAGGGAACATACGAGCAGTACTTC.

This clonotype has a count of ten or more. The chain uses TRBV28 and TRBJ2-1; 8 nucleotides agree with TRBD1. Germline values: CDR1 MDHEN, CDR2 SYDVKM. Trimming took 6 bases from V and 2 from J; bases not matched to a gene: 6. The CDR3 consists of 15 residues. CDR3 DNA: TGTGCCAGCAGACCCGACAGGGGCCCCTACAATGAGCAGTTCTTC. Protein: CASRPDRGPYNEQFF.

In its sample, this clonotype is large. This sequence joins TRBV28 and TRBJ2-1; perhaps TRBD2 as D (5 bases). V was cut by 5 bases and J by 7 bases, with 24 bases left in between. This CDR3 has 17 residues. Germline assignment: CDR1 MDHEN and CDR2 SYDVKM. CDR3 DNA: TGTGCCAGCAGTGCCCAAGGCGGAAGAACTACGGGAAATGAGCAGTTCTTC. Its protein is CASSAQGGRTTGNEQFF.

As concerns this clonotype: With a much larger clone just one base away, this may be a read error. The CDR3 loop is CDSSLAGAGYTF. The CDR3 bases are TGTGACAGCAGTTTAGCGGGCGCTGGCTACACCTTC. This chain links TRBV12-3 or TRBV12-4 with TRBJ1-2; D is uncertain. The CDR3 totals 12 residues.

This clonotype turned up a few times. A much larger clonotype is one base distant, so this may be a read error. The chain recombines TRBV6-1 with TRBJ2-7; the match to TRBD1 covers 7 bases. Germline V CDR1 and CDR2: MNHNS, SASEGT. This CDR3 is built from 12 residues. Here the CDR3 reads CVVAGGSYEQYF. For the CDR3, the DNA is TGTGTCGTCGCAGGGGGATCCTACGAGCAGTACTTC.